A selection of T cell receptor beta chains follows, all from one sample in a study of shared clonotypes between healthy human individuals. TCRdb keeps only in-frame clones here, not all; method: immunoSEQ multiplex PCR. Of about 820,000 clones listed, 92% are singletons. Sequences were obtained from naive CD8+ T cells sorted from blood. The receptors here all came from a man younger than 40 in good health. Both conserved end residues are part of each CDR3. Each record gives: clone size, CDR3 length, J gene, V gene, D gene, CDR3 protein, CDR3 DNA. A D gene is named only where the DNA matches it firmly. Clone sizes are given selectively: once, few, many, or a class where the clone is expanded.

. | 13 | TRBJ2-7 | TRBV11-2 | . | CASSFSHSYEQYF | TGTGCCAGCAGCTTCTCTCATTCCTACGAGCAGTACTTC
. | 14 | TRBJ2-7 | TRBV5-4 | TRBD1 | CASSSGTGWNEQYF | TGTGCCAGCAGCTCCGGGACAGGGTGGAACGAGCAGTACTTC
. | 13 | TRBJ2-3 | TRBV27 | . | CASRFLSTDTQYF | TGTGCCAGCAGATTCCTGTCCACAGATACGCAGTATTTT
. | 15 | TRBJ2-2 | TRBV6-1 | TRBD2 | CASSELAGSTGELFF | TGTGCCAGCAGTGAACTAGCGGGAAGCACCGGGGAGCTGTTTTTT
. | 13 | TRBJ2-5 | TRBV9 | . | CASSAGRGETQYF | TGTGCCAGCAGCGCGGGACGGGGAGAGACCCAGTACTTC
. | 13 | TRBJ2-7 | TRBV29-1 | TRBD2 | CSVDSGRAYEQYF | TGCAGCGTGGATAGCGGGAGGGCCTACGAGCAGTACTTC
. | 17 | TRBJ2-1 | TRBV5-8 | TRBD2 | CASAGLAEFSSYNEQFF | TGTGCCAGCGCGGGACTAGCCGAATTTAGCTCCTACAATGAGCAGTTCTTC
. | 20 | TRBJ2-1 | TRBV28 | TRBD1 | CASSTLDRGRLAGLYNEQFF | TGTGCCAGCAGTACCTTAGACAGGGGGCGCTTGGCGGGGCTCTACAATGAGCAGTTCTTC
. | 17 | TRBJ2-7 | TRBV18 | . | CASSPLEDRAPGGEQYF | TGTGCCAGCTCACCACTTGAGGACCGAGCTCCGGGCGGAGAGCAGTACTTC
. | 16 | TRBJ2-7 | TRBV6-6 | TRBD2 | CASQGGVTSGRSEQYF | TGTGCCAGCCAGGGGGGTGTGACTAGCGGGAGGTCCGAGCAGTACTTC
once | 14 | TRBJ2-2 | TRBV4-1 | . | CASSLATNTGELFF | TGCGCCAGCAGCCTCGCGACTAACACCGGGGAGCTGTTTTTT
. | 16 | TRBJ2-7 | TRBV6-5 | TRBD1 | CASSYSKGQGNYEQYF | TGTGCCAGCAGTTACTCGAAGGGACAGGGTAACTACGAGCAGTACTTC
. | 12 | TRBJ1-1 | TRBV7-9 | . | CASSNGAGEAFF | TGTGCCAGCAGCAACGGGGCGGGTGAAGCTTTCTTT
. | 13 | TRBJ1-1 | TRBV13 | . | CASSLSLNTEAFF | TGTGCCAGCAGCTTATCGTTGAACACTGAAGCTTTCTTT
. | 14 | TRBJ2-7 | TRBV7-2 | . | CASSYRHVQYEQYF | TGTGCCAGCAGCTACCGGCACGTACAATACGAGCAGTACTTC
. | 15 | TRBJ2-7 | TRBV10-3 | . | CAISDLAGSSYEQYF | TGTGCCATCAGTGATTTGGCCGGGTCGAGCTACGAGCAGTACTTC
. | 14 | TRBJ2-1 | TRBV9 | TRBD2 | CASSVLAGGREQFF | TGTGCCAGCAGCGTACTAGCGGGAGGGCGAGAGCAGTTCTTC
. | 15 | TRBJ1-5 | TRBV2 | . | CASSAGKNSNQPQHF | TGTGCCAGCAGTGCTGGCAAAAATAGCAATCAGCCCCAGCATTTT
. | 13 | TRBJ2-5 | TRBV28 | . | CASSLSSRETQYF | TGTGCCAGCAGTTTATCGTCAAGGGAGACCCAGTACTTC
. | 14 | TRBJ2-7 | TRBV13 | TRBD1 | CASSFPGQGYEQYF | TGTGCCAGCAGCTTCCCGGGACAGGGGTACGAGCAGTACTTC
. | 17 | TRBJ2-6 | TRBV7-9 | . | CASSLALRGLGANVLTF | TGTGCCAGCAGCTTAGCATTGCGAGGGCTCGGGGCCAACGTCCTGACTTTC
. | 15 | TRBJ2-1 | TRBV15 | . | CATSDRETTYNEQFF | TGTGCCACCAGCGACCGGGAGACCACTTACAATGAGCAGTTCTTC
. | 14 | TRBJ1-1 | TRBV27 | . | CASSSGSPNTEAFF | TGTGCCAGCAGTTCGGGATCCCCAAACACTGAAGCTTTCTTT
. | 13 | TRBJ2-1 | TRBV5-6 | . | CASSLGAVGEQFF | TGTGCCAGCAGCTTGGGAGCGGTGGGTGAGCAGTTCTTC
. | 16 | TRBJ2-5 | TRBV6-1 | TRBD2 | CASSEEGLDLAETQYF | TGTGCCAGCAGTGAAGAAGGACTAGATCTTGCAGAGACCCAGTACTTC
. | 15 | TRBJ2-2 | TRBV4-3 | TRBD1 | CASSQDGQGGGELFF | TGCGCCAGCAGCCAAGATGGACAGGGTGGCGGGGAGCTGTTTTTT
once | 15 | TRBJ2-7 | TRBV4-2 | TRBD2 | CASSQASGKIYEQYF | TGTGCCAGCAGCCAGGCTAGCGGGAAGATCTACGAGCAGTACTTC
once | 13 | TRBJ2-7 | TRBV7-9 | . | CASSLAGAPEQYF | TGTGCCAGCAGCTTAGCGGGGGCCCCCGAGCAGTACTTC
. | 15 | TRBJ2-1 | TRBV6-1 | TRBD1 | CASSVDRGSYNEQFF | TGTGCCAGCAGTGTTGACAGGGGGTCCTACAATGAGCAGTTCTTC
. | 19 | TRBJ1-5 | TRBV19 | . | CASSPGDIPPEGGNQPQHF | TGTGCCAGTAGCCCGGGGGACATCCCCCCAGAGGGGGGCAATCAGCCCCAGCATTTT
. | 14 | TRBJ1-4 | TRBV27 | TRBD1 | CASSWDSGNEKLFF | TGTGCCAGCAGTTGGGACAGTGGAAATGAAAAACTGTTTTTT
. | 15 | TRBJ2-3 | TRBV9 | . | CASSAWDTSTDTQYF | TGTGCCAGCAGCGCATGGGACACTAGCACAGATACGCAGTATTTT
. | 13 | TRBJ2-7 | TRBV4-3 | TRBD2 | CASSQGLHYEQYF | TGCGCCAGCAGCCAGGGACTACACTACGAGCAGTACTTC
. | 15 | TRBJ2-7 | TRBV7-8 | . | CASSLEGRPSYEQYF | TGTGCCAGCAGCTTAGAAGGGAGACCCTCCTACGAGCAGTACTTC
few | 14 | TRBJ2-2 | TRBV7-7 | . | CASSRRQATGELFF | TGTGCTAGCAGCCGTCGACAGGCCACCGGGGAGCTGTTTTTT
. | 16 | TRBJ1-5 | TRBV2 | TRBD1 | CASSEGGQYSNQPQHF | TGTGCCAGCAGTGAAGGGGGACAGTATAGCAATCAGCCCCAGCATTTT
once | 13 | TRBJ1-2 | TRBV5-4 | . | CASSLGGLRGYTF | TGTGCCAGCAGCTTGGGTGGGCTGCGTGGCTACACCTTC
. | 10 | TRBJ2-7 | TRBV6-1 | . | CASTGYEQYF | TGTGCCAGCACGGGGTACGAGCAGTACTTC
. | 11 | TRBJ2-2 | TRBV9 | . | CASGSLNALFF | TGTGCCAGCGGGTCCTTAAATGCGCTGTTTTTT
. | 12 | TRBJ2-2 | TRBV7-6 | . | CASSLGTGELFF | TGTGCCAGCAGCTTAGGGACCGGGGAGCTGTTTTTT
. | 15 | TRBJ2-2 | TRBV6-1 | TRBD1 | CASKVGRGYTGELFF | TGTGCCAGCAAGGTCGGCAGGGGGTACACCGGGGAGCTGTTTTTT
. | 13 | TRBJ2-1 | TRBV29-1 | . | CSVTPSSYNEQFF | TGCAGCGTTACACCGAGCTCCTACAATGAGCAGTTCTTC
. | 15 | TRBJ2-5 | TRBV10-3 | . | CAISERGEPRETQYF | TGTGCCATCAGTGAGAGGGGGGAACCTCGGGAGACCCAGTACTTC
. | 16 | TRBJ2-1 | TRBV4-1 | TRBD2 | CASSQVTSGRYNEQFF | TGCGCCAGCAGCCAAGTGACTAGCGGACGGTACAATGAGCAGTTCTTC
. | 13 | TRBJ1-4 | TRBV19 | . | CASTDAVNEKLFF | TGTGCCAGTACCGACGCCGTTAATGAAAAACTGTTTTTT
. | 16 | TRBJ2-1 | TRBV27 | TRBD1 | CASSSLGQGMYNEQFF | TGTGCCAGCAGTTCCTTGGGACAGGGGATGTACAATGAGCAGTTCTTC
. | 18 | TRBJ2-7 | TRBV27 | TRBD2 | CASSSDGTSGSGSYEQYF | TGTGCCAGCAGTTCTGACGGGACTAGCGGGAGCGGCTCCTACGAGCAGTACTTC
. | 16 | TRBJ2-7 | TRBV25-1 | . | CASSDIVAGDGYEQYF | TGTGCCAGCAGTGATATTGTCGCAGGGGATGGCTACGAGCAGTACTTC
. | 14 | TRBJ2-2 | TRBV2 | TRBD2 | CAILSGTYTGELFF | TGTGCCATCCTTAGCGGGACCTACACCGGGGAGCTGTTTTTT
. | 15 | TRBJ2-5 | TRBV6-5 | TRBD2 | CASSQGTSTLETQYF | TGTGCCAGCAGCCAAGGGACTAGTACGCTCGAGACCCAGTACTTC
. | 11 | TRBJ2-7 | TRBV29-1 | . | CSVGAGVEQYF | TGCAGCGTTGGGGCAGGCGTCGAGCAGTACTTC
few | 12 | TRBJ1-1 | TRBV30 | . | CAWSRGVTEAFF | TGTGCCTGGAGTCGCGGGGTCACTGAAGCTTTCTTT